The clone carrying this TCR beta chain was recorded once. CDR3 length: 17 residues. CDR1 is SGHAT, CDR2 FQNNGV, per germline. V was pared by 2 bases and J by 2 bases, with 12 bases of the junction left unmatched. This sample is part of a study of cytomegalovirus exposure and HLA in healthy donors. Vbeta (60) and Jbeta (13) primers were used in the PCR. Produced via immunoSEQ multiplex PCR; TCRdb's table is partial and in-frame only. The sample lists approximately 100,000 clones; about 68% were seen once. This sequence joins TRBV11-2 and TRBJ2-7; 7 bases line up with TRBD2. Material: PBMCs. The receptor was derived from a male donor in good health and CMV-seropositive. CDR3 sequence reads: CASSLRGRGVVPYEQYF. In DNA form, the CDR3 reads TGTGCCAGCAGCTTAAGAGGCCGGGGGGTAGTGCCCTACGAGCAGTACTTC.